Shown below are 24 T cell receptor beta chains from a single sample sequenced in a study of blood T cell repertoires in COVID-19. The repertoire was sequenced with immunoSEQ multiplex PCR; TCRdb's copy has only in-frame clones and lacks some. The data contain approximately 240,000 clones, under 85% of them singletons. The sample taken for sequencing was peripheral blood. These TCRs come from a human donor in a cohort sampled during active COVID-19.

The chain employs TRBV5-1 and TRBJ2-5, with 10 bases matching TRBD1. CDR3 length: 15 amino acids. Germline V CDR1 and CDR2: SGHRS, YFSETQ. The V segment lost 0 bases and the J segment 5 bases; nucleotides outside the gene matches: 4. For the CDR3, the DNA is TGCGCCAGCAGCTTGGCCGGACAGGGGGTCGAGACCCAGTACTTC. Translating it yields CASSLAGQGVETQYF.

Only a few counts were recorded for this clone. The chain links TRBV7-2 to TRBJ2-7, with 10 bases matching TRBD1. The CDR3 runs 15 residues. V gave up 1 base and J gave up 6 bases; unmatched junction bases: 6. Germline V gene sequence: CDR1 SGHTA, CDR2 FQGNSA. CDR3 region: CASSLVGTGDSEQYF. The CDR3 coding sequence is TGTGCCAGCAGCTTAGTTGGGACAGGGGATTCCGAGCAGTACTTC.

The CDR3 sequence is CASSPVRTDTQYF. Written as DNA, the CDR3 is TGTGCCAGCAGCCCCGTCCGCACAGATACGCAGTATTTT. V is TRBV11-2 and J is TRBJ2-3; the D is unclear. Germline V gene data show CDR1 as SGHAT and CDR2 as FQNNGV. The CDR3 length is 13 residues. Trimming cost V 5 bases and J 1 base, with 7 bases left between them.

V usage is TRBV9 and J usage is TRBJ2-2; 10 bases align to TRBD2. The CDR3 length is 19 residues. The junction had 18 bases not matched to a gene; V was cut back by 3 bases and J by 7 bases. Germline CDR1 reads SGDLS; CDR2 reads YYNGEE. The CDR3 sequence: CASSALSGGASGRHGELFF. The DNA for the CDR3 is TGTGCCAGCAGCGCCCTCTCAGGGGGGGCTAGCGGGAGACACGGGGAGCTGTTTTTT.

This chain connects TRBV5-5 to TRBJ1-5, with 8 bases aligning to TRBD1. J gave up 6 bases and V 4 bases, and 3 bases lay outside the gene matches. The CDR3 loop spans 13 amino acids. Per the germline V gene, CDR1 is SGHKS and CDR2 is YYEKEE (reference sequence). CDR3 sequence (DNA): TGTGCCAGCAGCCGGACAGGGAGTCAGCCCCAGCATTTT. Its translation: CASSRTGSQPQHF.

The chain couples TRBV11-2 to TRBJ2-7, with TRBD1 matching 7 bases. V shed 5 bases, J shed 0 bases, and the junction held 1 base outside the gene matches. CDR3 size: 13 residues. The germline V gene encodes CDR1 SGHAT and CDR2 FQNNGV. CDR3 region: CASSRDSSYEQYF. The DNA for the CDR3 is TGTGCCAGCAGCCGGGACAGCTCCTACGAGCAGTACTTC.

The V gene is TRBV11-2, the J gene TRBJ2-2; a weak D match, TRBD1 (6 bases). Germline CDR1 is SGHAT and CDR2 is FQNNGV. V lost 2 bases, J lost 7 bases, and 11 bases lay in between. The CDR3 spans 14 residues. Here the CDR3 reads CASSLWGRDGELFF. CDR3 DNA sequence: TGTGCCAGCAGCTTATGGGGGCGCGACGGGGAGCTGTTTTTT.

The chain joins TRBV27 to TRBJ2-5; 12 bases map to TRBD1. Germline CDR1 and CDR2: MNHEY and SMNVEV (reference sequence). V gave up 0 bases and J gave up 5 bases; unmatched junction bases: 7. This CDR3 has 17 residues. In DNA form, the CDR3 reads TGTGCCAGCAGTTTATCGAAAGGGACAGGGGGCCGGGAGACCCAGTACTTC. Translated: CASSLSKGTGGRETQYF.

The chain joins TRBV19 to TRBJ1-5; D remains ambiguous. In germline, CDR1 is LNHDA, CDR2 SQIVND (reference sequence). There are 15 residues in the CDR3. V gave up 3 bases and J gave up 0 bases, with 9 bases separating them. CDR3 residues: CASSMAANSNQPQHF. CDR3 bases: TGTGCCAGTAGTATGGCGGCTAATAGCAATCAGCCCCAGCATTTT.

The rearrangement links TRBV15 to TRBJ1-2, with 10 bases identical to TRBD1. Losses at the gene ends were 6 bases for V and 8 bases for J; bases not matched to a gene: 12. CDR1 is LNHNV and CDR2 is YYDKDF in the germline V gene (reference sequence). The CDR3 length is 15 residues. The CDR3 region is CATSSTRQGARGYTF. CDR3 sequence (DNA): TGTGCCACCAGTAGCACGAGACAGGGGGCGCGAGGCTACACCTTC.

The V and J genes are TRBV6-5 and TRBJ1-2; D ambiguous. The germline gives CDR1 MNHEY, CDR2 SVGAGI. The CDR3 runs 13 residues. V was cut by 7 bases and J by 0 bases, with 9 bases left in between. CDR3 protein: CASNAQSNYGYTF. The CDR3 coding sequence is TGTGCCAGCAATGCCCAGTCTAACTATGGCTACACCTTC.

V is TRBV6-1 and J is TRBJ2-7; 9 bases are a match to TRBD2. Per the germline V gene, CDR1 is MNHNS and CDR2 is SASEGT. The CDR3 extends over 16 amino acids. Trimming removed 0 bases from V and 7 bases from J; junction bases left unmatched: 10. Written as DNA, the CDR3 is TGTGCCAGCAGTGAAGCTGCGGGTTCTCTAGCGGGGGAGCAGTACTTC. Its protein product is CASSEAAGSLAGEQYF.

CDR3 residues: CASSGLAGVGSIQYF. DNA of the CDR3: TGTGCCAGTAGTGGGCTAGCGGGGGTCGGTAGCATTCAGTACTTC. The genes are TRBV19 and TRBJ2-4; 10 nucleotides align to TRBD2. Looked up from germline, CDR1 is LNHDA and CDR2 is SQIVND (reference sequence). The ends lost 5 bases at V and 9 bases at J; junction bases unmatched: 10. The CDR3 totals 15 residues.

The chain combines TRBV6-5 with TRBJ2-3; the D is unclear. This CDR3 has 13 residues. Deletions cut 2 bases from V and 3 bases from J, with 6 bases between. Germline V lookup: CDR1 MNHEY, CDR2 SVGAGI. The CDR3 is CASSYTNTDTQYF. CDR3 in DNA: TGTGCCAGCAGTTACACTAATACAGATACGCAGTATTTT.

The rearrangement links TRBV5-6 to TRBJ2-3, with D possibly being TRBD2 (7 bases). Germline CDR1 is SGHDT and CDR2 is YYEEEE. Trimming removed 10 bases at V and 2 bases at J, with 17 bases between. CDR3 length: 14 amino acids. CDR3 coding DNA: TGTGCCTCCTTGGGGGGGCAGAACACAGATACGCAGTATTTT. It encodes CASLGGQNTDTQYF.

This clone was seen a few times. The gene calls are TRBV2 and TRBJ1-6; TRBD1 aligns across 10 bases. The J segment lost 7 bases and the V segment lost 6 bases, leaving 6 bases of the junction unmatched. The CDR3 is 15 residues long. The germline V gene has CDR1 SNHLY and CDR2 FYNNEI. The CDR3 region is CASSPGDRGNSPLHF. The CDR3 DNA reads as TGTGCCAGCAGCCCCGGGGACAGGGGAAATTCACCCCTCCACTTT.

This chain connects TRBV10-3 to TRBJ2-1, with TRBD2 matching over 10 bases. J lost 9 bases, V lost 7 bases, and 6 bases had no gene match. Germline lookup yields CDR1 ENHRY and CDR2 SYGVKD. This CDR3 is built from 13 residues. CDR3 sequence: CAITSGGAREQFF. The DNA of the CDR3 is TGTGCCATCACAAGCGGGGGGGCACGTGAGCAGTTCTTC.

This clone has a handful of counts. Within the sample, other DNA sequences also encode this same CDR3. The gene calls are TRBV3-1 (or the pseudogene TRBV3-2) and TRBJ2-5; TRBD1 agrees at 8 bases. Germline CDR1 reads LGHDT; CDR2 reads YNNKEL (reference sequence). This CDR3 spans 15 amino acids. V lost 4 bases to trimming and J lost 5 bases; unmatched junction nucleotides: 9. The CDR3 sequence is CASSPPGRGLETQYF. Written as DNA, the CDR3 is TGTGCCAGCAGCCCCCCGGGCAGGGGGCTCGAGACCCAGTACTTC.

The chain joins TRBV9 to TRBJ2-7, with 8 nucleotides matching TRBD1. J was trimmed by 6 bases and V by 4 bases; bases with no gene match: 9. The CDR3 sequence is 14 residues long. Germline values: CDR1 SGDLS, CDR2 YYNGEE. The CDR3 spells CASSPVGTGSEQYF. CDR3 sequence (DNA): TGTGCCAGCAGCCCCGTTGGGACAGGAAGCGAGCAGTACTTC.

The CDR3 region is CASSKIDGADPWTQYF. CDR3 sequence (DNA): TGTGCCAGCAGTAAGATTGACGGAGCCGACCCATGGACCCAGTACTTC. The rearrangement joins TRBV27 to TRBJ2-5, with D hard to call. The V end was cut by 5 bases, the J end by 7 bases, with 23 bases between. The CDR3 totals 16 residues. Per germline, CDR1 MNHEY and CDR2 SMNVEV (reference sequence).

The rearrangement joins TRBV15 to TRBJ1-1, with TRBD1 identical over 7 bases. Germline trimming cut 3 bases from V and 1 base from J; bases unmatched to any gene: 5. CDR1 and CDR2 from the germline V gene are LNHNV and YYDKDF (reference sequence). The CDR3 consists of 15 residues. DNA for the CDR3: TGTGCCACCAGCAGTGACAGGGTAACGAACACTGAAGCTTTCTTT. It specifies CATSSDRVTNTEAFF.

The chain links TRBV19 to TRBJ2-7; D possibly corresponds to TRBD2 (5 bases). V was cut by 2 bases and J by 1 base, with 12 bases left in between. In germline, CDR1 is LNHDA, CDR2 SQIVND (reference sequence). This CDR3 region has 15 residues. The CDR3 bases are TGTGCCAGTAGTATACGAGGGCACTCATCCTACGAGCAGTACTTC. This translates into CASSIRGHSSYEQYF.

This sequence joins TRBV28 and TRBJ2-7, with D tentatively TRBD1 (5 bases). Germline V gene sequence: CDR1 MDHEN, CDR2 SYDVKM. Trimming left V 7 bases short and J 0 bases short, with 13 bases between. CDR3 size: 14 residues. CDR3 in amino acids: CASTLGASSYEQYF. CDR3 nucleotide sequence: TGTGCCAGCACCCTTGGGGCGAGCTCCTACGAGCAGTACTTC. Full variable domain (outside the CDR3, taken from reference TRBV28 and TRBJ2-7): DVKVTQSSRYLVKRTGEKVFLECVQDMDHENMFWYRQDPGLGLRLIYFSYDVKMKEKGDIPEGYSVSREKKERFSLILESASTNQTSMYLCASTLGASSYEQYFGPGTRLTVT.

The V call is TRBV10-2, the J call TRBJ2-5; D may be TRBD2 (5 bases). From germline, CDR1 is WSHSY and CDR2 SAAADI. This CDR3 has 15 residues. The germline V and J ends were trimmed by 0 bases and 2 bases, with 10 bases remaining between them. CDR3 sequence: CASSESTGIQETQYF. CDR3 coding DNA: TGCGCCAGCAGTGAGTCGACCGGGATTCAAGAGACCCAGTACTTC.